The rows below give T cell receptor beta chains drawn from one sample of a study of blood T cell repertoires in COVID-19. Generated by immunoSEQ multiplex PCR, the TCRdb table keeps only in-frame clones and is missing some. Of fewer than 350,000 clones in the sample, approximately 83% were seen once. The specimen was peripheral blood. The receptors were gathered from a woman in her 30s who had recovered from COVID-19. The CDR3 runs from the conserved cysteine through the conserved F or W. A D gene is named only where the DNA matches it firmly. Clone size appears in some rows only: once, few, many, or a class for an expanded clone.

v_gene: TRBV7-2; d_gene: NA; abundance: once; j_gene: TRBJ2-5; CDR3aa: CASSFPGVETQYF; CDR3nt: TGTGCCAGCAGCTTTCCAGGGGTAGAGACCCAGTACTTC
v_gene: TRBV10-1; d_gene: NA; abundance: NA; j_gene: TRBJ2-7; CDR3aa: CASSVGRYEQYF; CDR3nt: TGCGCCAGCAGTGTGGGGCGCTACGAGCAGTACTTC
v_gene: TRBV2; d_gene: NA; abundance: NA; j_gene: TRBJ1-2; CDR3aa: CASSELRQGDGYTF; CDR3nt: TGTGCCAGCAGTGAATTACGGCAGGGCGATGGCTACACCTTC
v_gene: TRBV14; d_gene: NA; abundance: NA; j_gene: TRBJ1-2; CDR3aa: CASSHHRPDHYGYTF; CDR3nt: TGTGCCAGCAGCCATCACCGCCCAGATCACTATGGCTACACCTTC
v_gene: TRBV29-1; d_gene: TRBD1; abundance: NA; j_gene: TRBJ2-1; CDR3aa: CSVEGAAPSYNEQFF; CDR3nt: TGCAGCGTCGAGGGGGCAGCGCCTTCCTACAATGAGCAGTTCTTC
v_gene: TRBV7-3; d_gene: NA; abundance: once; j_gene: TRBJ2-3; CDR3aa: CASSLFQDTDTQYF; CDR3nt: TGTGCCAGCAGCTTATTTCAGGACACAGATACGCAGTATTTT
v_gene: TRBV7-2; d_gene: NA; abundance: NA; j_gene: TRBJ2-5; CDR3aa: CASSLELGPGTQYF; CDR3nt: TGTGCCAGCAGCTTAGAGCTAGGTCCTGGCACCCAGTACTTC
v_gene: TRBV27; d_gene: NA; abundance: NA; j_gene: TRBJ2-6; CDR3aa: CASSLFSSGSGANVLTF; CDR3nt: TGTGCCAGCAGTTTGTTTTCGTCGGGATCTGGGGCCAACGTCCTGACTTTC
v_gene: TRBV10-3; d_gene: NA; abundance: NA; j_gene: TRBJ2-5; CDR3aa: CAISESDSRETQYF; CDR3nt: TGTGCCATCAGTGAGTCGGACAGTCGGGAGACCCAGTACTTC
v_gene: TRBV3-1/TRBV3-2; d_gene: NA; abundance: NA; j_gene: TRBJ2-1; CDR3aa: CASSPRQAAGNEQFF; CDR3nt: TGTGCCAGCAGCCCCCGACAGGCGGCTGGCAATGAGCAGTTCTTC
v_gene: TRBV20-1; d_gene: TRBD1; abundance: NA; j_gene: TRBJ1-1; CDR3aa: CSASVPDRENTEAFF; CDR3nt: TGCAGTGCTAGTGTCCCCGACAGGGAGAACACTGAAGCTTTCTTT
v_gene: TRBV19; d_gene: NA; abundance: NA; j_gene: TRBJ1-1; CDR3aa: CASSGLNTLNTEAFF; CDR3nt: TGTGCCAGTTCGGGACTCAACACTTTGAACACTGAAGCTTTCTTT
v_gene: TRBV12-3/TRBV12-4; d_gene: NA; abundance: NA; j_gene: TRBJ2-7; CDR3aa: CASSFGQTYEQYF; CDR3nt: TGTGCCAGCAGTTTTGGGCAGACCTACGAGCAGTACTTC
v_gene: TRBV5-1; d_gene: NA; abundance: NA; j_gene: TRBJ2-1; CDR3aa: CASSSRTTVNAYNEQFF; CDR3nt: TGCGCCAGCAGCTCCCGGACGACAGTAAACGCCTACAATGAGCAGTTCTTC
v_gene: TRBV6-5; d_gene: NA; abundance: NA; j_gene: TRBJ1-4; CDR3aa: CASRTGYTNEKLFF; CDR3nt: TGTGCCAGCAGAACAGGGTATACTAATGAAAAACTGTTTTTT
v_gene: TRBV7-9; d_gene: TRBD2; abundance: NA; j_gene: TRBJ2-1; CDR3aa: CASSLVGGLHSYNEQFF; CDR3nt: TGTGCCAGCAGCTTAGTGGGAGGGCTTCACTCCTACAATGAGCAGTTCTTC
v_gene: TRBV13; d_gene: TRBD1; abundance: NA; j_gene: TRBJ2-7; CDR3aa: CASSQDRGFSYEQYF; CDR3nt: TGTGCCAGCAGCCAGGACAGGGGGTTCTCCTACGAGCAGTACTTC
v_gene: TRBV18; d_gene: TRBD1; abundance: NA; j_gene: TRBJ2-5; CDR3aa: CASSLRTGGAGETQYF; CDR3nt: TGTGCCAGCTCACTCCGGACAGGGGGCGCCGGAGAGACCCAGTACTTC
v_gene: TRBV5-1; d_gene: TRBD2; abundance: NA; j_gene: TRBJ2-6; CDR3aa: CASSVTSGSGSGANVLTF; CDR3nt: TGCGCCAGCAGCGTGACTAGCGGGAGTGGGTCTGGGGCCAACGTCCTGACTTTC
v_gene: TRBV4-2; d_gene: TRBD1; abundance: once; j_gene: TRBJ1-2; CDR3aa: CASSPMGQGDYGYTF; CDR3nt: TGTGCCAGCAGCCCCATGGGACAGGGGGACTATGGCTACACCTTC
v_gene: TRBV2; d_gene: NA; abundance: NA; j_gene: TRBJ1-5; CDR3aa: CASSDTGLGNQPQHF; CDR3nt: TGTGCCAGCAGTGACACGGGGTTAGGCAATCAGCCCCAGCATTTT
v_gene: TRBV2; d_gene: TRBD1; abundance: NA; j_gene: TRBJ1-6; CDR3aa: CASRAGTDHNSPLHF; CDR3nt: TGTGCCAGCAGAGCCGGGACAGACCATAATTCACCCCTCCACTTT
v_gene: TRBV5-1; d_gene: TRBD2; abundance: NA; j_gene: TRBJ2-1; CDR3aa: CASRSAGDSYNEQFF; CDR3nt: TGCGCCAGCAGGTCAGCGGGGGACTCCTACAATGAGCAGTTCTTC
v_gene: TRBV11-3; d_gene: TRBD2; abundance: NA; j_gene: TRBJ2-1; CDR3aa: CASSLSGLAGNEQFF; CDR3nt: TGTGCCAGCAGCTTATCCGGCCTAGCGGGGAATGAGCAGTTCTTC
v_gene: TRBV5-1; d_gene: NA; abundance: NA; j_gene: TRBJ1-1; CDR3aa: CASSRFSGNTEAFF; CDR3nt: TGCGCCAGCAGCCGGTTTAGTGGGAACACTGAAGCTTTCTTT
v_gene: TRBV7-9; d_gene: TRBD1; abundance: NA; j_gene: TRBJ2-7; CDR3aa: CASRPDRGNEQYF; CDR3nt: TGTGCCAGCAGACCTGACAGGGGGAACGAGCAGTACTTC
v_gene: TRBV10-3; d_gene: NA; abundance: NA; j_gene: TRBJ1-1; CDR3aa: CAISERQENTEAFF; CDR3nt: TGTGCCATCAGTGAACGGCAGGAGAACACTGAAGCTTTCTTT
v_gene: TRBV2; d_gene: NA; abundance: NA; j_gene: TRBJ2-7; CDR3aa: CASSAAGYYEQYF; CDR3nt: TGTGCCAGCAGTGCGGCAGGCTACTACGAGCAGTACTTC
v_gene: TRBV9; d_gene: NA; abundance: few; j_gene: TRBJ1-1; CDR3aa: CASSATGYTEAFF; CDR3nt: TGTGCCAGCAGCGCCACAGGGTACACTGAAGCTTTCTTT
v_gene: TRBV2; d_gene: TRBD1; abundance: NA; j_gene: TRBJ2-1; CDR3aa: CASSDDRGQVDEQFF; CDR3nt: TGTGCCAGCAGTGATGACAGGGGGCAAGTAGATGAGCAGTTCTTC
v_gene: TRBV15; d_gene: TRBD1; abundance: NA; j_gene: TRBJ2-2; CDR3aa: CATSTRTGNTGELFF; CDR3nt: TGTGCCACCAGCACCCGGACAGGGAACACCGGGGAGCTGTTTTTT
v_gene: TRBV6-6; d_gene: NA; abundance: NA; j_gene: TRBJ1-2; CDR3aa: CASSYDNLNYGYTF; CDR3nt: TGTGCCAGCAGTTACGACAACCTTAACTATGGCTACACCTTC
v_gene: TRBV28; d_gene: TRBD2; abundance: NA; j_gene: TRBJ2-7; CDR3aa: CASRPGGGPYEQYF; CDR3nt: TGTGCCAGCAGGCCGGGAGGGGGACCTTACGAGCAGTACTTC
v_gene: TRBV3-1/TRBV3-2; d_gene: NA; abundance: NA; j_gene: TRBJ2-7; CDR3aa: CASSFSSGGTYEQYF; CDR3nt: TGTGCCAGCAGCTTCTCGTCGGGGGGCACCTACGAGCAGTACTTC
v_gene: TRBV2; d_gene: NA; abundance: NA; j_gene: TRBJ1-2; CDR3aa: CASSPRTYGYTF; CDR3nt: TGTGCCAGCAGTCCTAGGACTTATGGCTACACCTTC
v_gene: TRBV9; d_gene: TRBD2; abundance: NA; j_gene: TRBJ2-1; CDR3aa: CASTPAGGDNEQFF; CDR3nt: TGTGCCAGCACCCCAGCGGGAGGGGACAATGAGCAGTTCTTC
v_gene: TRBV19; d_gene: TRBD2; abundance: NA; j_gene: TRBJ2-7; CDR3aa: CASSPYGGTSVEQYF; CDR3nt: TGTGCCAGTAGTCCATACGGCGGGACTAGTGTCGAGCAGTACTTC
v_gene: TRBV19; d_gene: NA; abundance: NA; j_gene: TRBJ1-1; CDR3aa: CASREDGTEAFF; CDR3nt: TGTGCCAGTAGGGAGGATGGCACTGAAGCTTTCTTT
v_gene: TRBV9; d_gene: NA; abundance: NA; j_gene: TRBJ2-1; CDR3aa: CASSSRALSSYNEQFF; CDR3nt: TGTGCCAGCAGCTCACGAGCGTTAAGCTCCTACAATGAGCAGTTCTTC
v_gene: TRBV5-6; d_gene: TRBD2; abundance: NA; j_gene: TRBJ2-1; CDR3aa: CASSLGLAGENEQFF; CDR3nt: TGTGCCAGCAGCCTTGGACTAGCGGGGGAAAATGAGCAGTTCTTC
v_gene: TRBV5-4; d_gene: NA; abundance: NA; j_gene: TRBJ1-2; CDR3aa: CASSSTLGWGYTF; CDR3nt: TGTGCCAGCAGCTCGACACTCGGATGGGGCTACACCTTC
v_gene: TRBV18; d_gene: NA; abundance: NA; j_gene: TRBJ2-6; CDR3aa: CASSPGAPGTGANVLTF; CDR3nt: TGTGCCAGCTCACCAGGGGCGCCAGGGACTGGGGCCAACGTCCTGACTTTC
v_gene: TRBV29-1; d_gene: NA; abundance: NA; j_gene: TRBJ2-3; CDR3aa: CSVSGGTDTQYF; CDR3nt: TGCAGCGTTTCAGGGGGCACAGATACGCAGTATTTT
v_gene: TRBV7-2; d_gene: NA; abundance: few; j_gene: TRBJ1-6; CDR3aa: CASSPLGGGSPLHF; CDR3nt: TGTGCCAGCAGCCCCCTGGGGGGTGGTTCACCCCTCCACTTT
v_gene: TRBV7-3; d_gene: NA; abundance: NA; j_gene: TRBJ2-1; CDR3aa: CASSFGGVGNEQFF; CDR3nt: TGTGCCAGCAGCTTTGGGGGCGTTGGGAATGAGCAGTTCTTC